This T cell receptor (beta chain) was profiled in a study of cytomegalovirus exposure and HLA in healthy donors. Overall study results and limits: Some V segments could not be told apart, so they were left out, TRBV6-2 and TRBV6-3 among them.

Trimming took off 2 bases at V and 1 base at J, with 6 bases between the two ends. Per germline, CDR1 MNHNS and CDR2 SASEGT. The CDR3 is made up of 13 amino acids. In regard to this clone: What it recognizes is unknown.

It was with 60 Vbeta and 13 Jbeta primers that the PCR ran. The table came from immunoSEQ multiplex PCR; TCRdb's copy has only in-frame clones and leaves some out. The data contain over 150,000 clones, about four fifths of them seen just once; the ten biggest clones take up 6.5% to 8.5%. The sequence was obtained from a man in his thirties or forties in good health and CMV-seropositive. This chain uses TRBV6-1 with TRBJ2-7; D remains ambiguous. The sample taken for sequencing was PBMCs. The CDR3: CASSEFRSYEQYF. CDR3 DNA sequence: TGTGCCAGCAGTGAATTCAGGTCCTACGAGCAGTACTTC.